This TCR beta chain was recorded in a study of cytomegalovirus exposure and HLA in healthy donors. In the PCR, 60 Vbeta and 13 Jbeta primers were used. The data were produced by immunoSEQ multiplex PCR, yet TCRdb's version contains in-frame clones alone and is incomplete. This repertoire shows 100,000 to 150,000 clones, 70% to 80% found once; its top ten account for 1.5% to 2%. Findings of the study overall: In an earlier analysis, productive rearrangement rates for most beta V segments clustered near 87% or 30%. Indistinguishability led to the exclusion of some V segments, TRBV6-2 and TRBV6-3 included.

The J segment lost 1 base and the V segment lost 3 bases, leaving 7 bases of the junction unmatched. CDR3 length: 16 amino acids. CDR1 SNHLY and CDR2 FYNNEI come from the germline V gene. Each donor was nominally healthy when sampled (though unrecorded immune exposures were likely). Regarding this clone: Antigen: not known.

Sequencing input: PBMCs. The sequence was collected from a female donor in good health and CMV-seropositive. The chain uses TRBV2 and TRBJ2-5; 8 bases agree with TRBD1. The CDR3, as DNA: TGTGCCAGCAGTGATCCGGACAGGGTGTCCCAAGAGACCCAGTACTTC. Protein: CASSDPDRVSQETQYF.